This record covers a single TCR beta chain. Its cognate antigen has yet to be identified. Base quality data are lacking; no much larger clone is found one base away. These data originate in a study of control samples from healthy donors and cancer patients (dated by TCRdb to about 2020). The library came from the immunoSEQ multiplex PCR assay. In TCRdb, the immuneACCESS table is reduced to in-frame sequences with V and J assigned. These tables do not hold every clone; where another copy was compared, an unresolved V gene accounts for under half, and the others remain unexplained. This sample has fewer than 130,000 clones in its table, and approximately 87% of those were observed once. Jointly, the top ten make up about 3.7% of the sample. Based on the germline V gene, the CDR1 and CDR2 sequences are MNHEY and SVGAGI. Including the terminal cysteine and phenylalanine, the CDR3 comprises 15 residues. The sequence is cut down to CDR3 DNA, 45 bases in frame from base 1. V is clipped by 2 bases and J by 4 bases, and the sequence between their germline boundaries is 12 bases long.

Sequenced: PBMCs. This clonotype was sampled from a woman in her sixties with lung cancer. The receptor chain draws on TRBV6-5 and TRBJ2-1; TRBD2 is possibly the D segment (6 matching bases). In nucleotide form, the sequence is TGTGCCAGCAGTTACATCGGGGGAGATTACAATGAGCAGTTCTTC. This encodes CASSYIGGDYNEQFF.